This T cell receptor beta chain was sequenced in a study of PD-1 blockade in classical Hodgkin lymphoma. TCRdb's copy holds only in-frame clones and misses some; the assay was immunoSEQ multiplex PCR. This sample has about 27,000 clones, with 85% found just once. Points from the study as a whole: Patients who initiated nivolumab within 1 year of ASCT were excluded. Complete responders showed a baseline diversity that resembled the diversity of newly diagnosed patients.

CDR1 is SGHRS, CDR2 YFSETQ, per germline. The V gene lost 4 bases and the J gene lost 4 bases, with 18 bases spanning the gap. The CDR3 runs to 16 residues. Time point: cycle 4 day 1 (C4D1), after five to seven weeks of nivolumab. Each patient's relapse followed autologous stem cell transplantation, and brentuximab vedotin exposure varied. Magnetic negative selection was used to purify CD4+ T cells from PBMCs that had been thawed. With respect to this clone: What it binds is unknown.

This sample comprised CD4+ T cells from blood, obtained before the fourth cycle of nivolumab. The receptor comes from a human donor with classical Hodgkin lymphoma. This chain uses TRBV5-1 with TRBJ2-1; D is possibly TRBD1 (6 bases). CDR3 coding DNA: TGCGCCAGCAGCCGAGGACAACAGGGACCTTACAATGAGCAGTTCTTC. Translated: CASSRGQQGPYNEQFF.